Below, 21 T cell receptor beta chains from the same sample are listed, as sequenced in a study of lymphopenia after photon versus proton radiotherapy. Here immunoSEQ multiplex PCR was the method, and the copy in TCRdb shows in-frame clones only, minus some. The sample has roughly 40,000 clones; about 85% are singletons. The source material was peripheral blood, sampled from a patient treated with proton-based radiotherapy. These receptors all come from a woman in her seventies with pancreatic cancer.

This rearrangement joins TRBV5-8 to TRBJ1-1; D is undetermined. With 1 base removed from V and 0 bases from J, the gap between germline ends came to 7 bases. The CDR3 consists of 14 residues. Germline assignment: CDR1 SGHTS and CDR2 YDEGEE. CDR3 residues: CASSLNTMNTEAFF. The CDR3 DNA reads as TGTGCCAGCAGCTTGAACACGATGAACACTGAAGCTTTCTTT.

The rearrangement joins TRBV7-6 to TRBJ2-7; weak D call: TRBD1 (5 bases). CDR1 SGHVS and CDR2 FNYEAQ come from the germline V gene. The CDR3 is made up of 15 amino acids. Trimming pared 4 bases from V and 3 bases from J, leaving 16 bases between. The CDR3 nucleotides are TGTGCCAGCAGCTCCAAACCCAGGGATGGCTACGAGCAGTACTTC. Amino acid sequence: CASSSKPRDGYEQYF.

The chain links TRBV5-1 to TRBJ1-2; perhaps TRBD1 as D (6 bases). V was trimmed by 4 bases and J by 4 bases, leaving 14 bases between them. The CDR3 extends over 14 amino acids. Germline lookup yields CDR1 SGHRS and CDR2 YFSETQ. CDR3 DNA sequence: TGCGCCAGCAGCCCAACCGGGACAACCTATGGCTACACCTTC. Its protein product is CASSPTGTTYGYTF.

V is TRBV2 and J is TRBJ1-2; 7 bases align to TRBD1. Germline V gives CDR1 SNHLY, CDR2 FYNNEI. This CDR3 is built from 14 residues. With V trimmed by 4 bases and J by 2 bases, 4 bases remained unmatched. CDR3 nucleotides: TGTGCCAGCAGTGGAGACAGGGTGAACTATGGCTACACCTTC. Translating it yields CASSGDRVNYGYTF.

This clone occurred a few times. The V and J genes are TRBV7-9 and TRBJ1-2; D unresolved. There are 16 residues in the CDR3. V was shortened by 0 bases and J by 8 bases, with 19 bases between the two germline ends. Germline values: CDR1 SEHNR, CDR2 FQNEAQ (reference sequence). CDR3 in DNA: TGTGCCAGCAGCTTAGCGATAGGAGGGCTCGGAGGGGGCTACACCTTC. Protein: CASSLAIGGLGGGYTF.

This clone was seen just once. The CDR3: CASSAFEGSSYNSPLHF. DNA for the CDR3: TGTGCCAGTAGTGCTTTTGAGGGGAGCTCCTATAATTCACCCCTCCACTTT. The chain has TRBV19 and TRBJ1-6, with TRBD1 as a possible D gene (5 bases). V was pared by 5 bases and J by 0 bases, with 14 bases between. Looked up from germline, CDR1 is LNHDA and CDR2 is SQIVND (reference sequence). The CDR3 has 17 residues.

The chain employs TRBV5-4 and TRBJ2-1, with D possibly matching TRBD2 (6 bases). With 5 bases removed from V and 8 bases from J, the gap between germline ends came to 14 bases. This CDR3 region has 13 residues. In germline, CDR1 is SGHNT, CDR2 YYREEE (reference sequence). CDR3 region: CASRSRPGDEQFF. The CDR3 DNA reads as TGTGCCAGCAGGAGTCGCCCGGGGGATGAGCAGTTCTTC.

J is TRBJ1-2 and V is TRBV28; the match to TRBD1 covers 7 bases. The germline V gene encodes CDR1 MDHEN and CDR2 SYDVKM. The junction had 5 bases not matched to a gene; V was cut back by 8 bases and J by 2 bases. CDR3 length: 13 residues. The CDR3 region has the DNA TGTGCCAGCCTTTCACAGGGGAACTATGGCTACACCTTC. This sequence encodes CASLSQGNYGYTF.

This clone showed up just once. The chain recombines TRBV19 with TRBJ1-4; D is unresolved. Germline V lookup: CDR1 LNHDA, CDR2 SQIVND (reference sequence). V was shortened by 3 bases and J by 3 bases, with 8 bases between the two germline ends. The CDR3 has 14 amino acids. CDR3: CASSMGDANEKLFF. The CDR3, as DNA: TGTGCCAGTAGTATGGGAGACGCTAATGAAAAACTGTTTTTT.

J is TRBJ2-2 and V is TRBV28; TRBD1 agrees at 8 bases. This CDR3 has 15 residues. V gave up 3 bases and J gave up 5 bases; unmatched junction bases: 5. Germline V gene lookup returns CDR1 MDHEN and CDR2 SYDVKM. CDR3 in amino acids: CASSFPGGWTGELFF. The CDR3 DNA sequence: TGTGCCAGCAGTTTCCCAGGGGGCTGGACCGGGGAGCTGTTTTTT.

The chain carries TRBV6-6 and TRBJ2-1; D might be TRBD1 (6 bases). CDR3 size: 15 residues. Germline CDR1 is MNHNY and CDR2 is SVGAGI (reference sequence). V dropped 4 bases and J dropped 3 bases, with 13 bases sitting between them. In nucleotides, the CDR3 is TGTGCCAGCAGTTGGATCAGGGGCCTCTACAATGAGCAGTTCTTC. The encoded protein is CASSWIRGLYNEQFF.

The V gene is TRBV30, the J gene TRBJ1-2; the match to TRBD1 covers 7 bases. With 4 bases clipped from V and 5 bases from J, the junction kept 7 bases outside the gene matches. CDR1 GTSNPN and CDR2 SVGIG come from the germline V gene (reference sequence). CDR3 size: 13 residues. Written as DNA, the CDR3 is TGTGCCTGGATCGAACAGGGGAAGTATGGCTACACCTTC. It yields the protein CAWIEQGKYGYTF.

V gene TRBV6-5 combines with J gene TRBJ1-1, with D possibly matching TRBD1 (5 bases). Germline CDR1 MNHEY, CDR2 SVGAGI. The CDR3 loop spans 13 amino acids. Trimming took 3 bases from V and 4 from J, leaving 9 bases between them. In DNA form, the CDR3 reads TGTGCCAGCAGTTATTGGGGCAGCACTGAAGCTTTCTTT. The encoded protein is CASSYWGSTEAFF.

V usage is TRBV29-1 and J usage is TRBJ1-5; D gene unclear. This CDR3 has 13 residues. The germline V and J ends were trimmed by 7 bases and 3 bases, with 13 bases remaining between them. The germline V gene encodes CDR1 SQVTM and CDR2 ANQGSEA. CDR3 sequence reads: CSAKTANNQPQHF. CDR3 nucleotide sequence: TGCAGCGCTAAGACGGCGAACAATCAGCCCCAGCATTTT. Supplemented by reference TRBV29-1 and TRBJ1-5, the full variable domain reads SAVISQKPSRDICQRGTSLTIQCQVDSQVTMMFWYRQQPGQSLTLIATANQGSEATYESGFVIDKFPISRPNLTFSTLTVSNMSPEDSSIYLCSAKTANNQPQHFGDGTRLSIL.

The CDR3 reads CASSEIGGAANTIYF. CDR3 DNA: TGTGCCAGCAGTGAAATAGGGGGCGCGGCGAACACCATATATTTT. The chain couples TRBV2 to TRBJ1-3, with 7 bases aligning to TRBD1. V shed 2 bases and J 7 bases; nucleotides not matched to a gene: 8. Germline loops: CDR1 SNHLY, CDR2 FYNNEI. This CDR3 is built from 15 residues.

This rearrangement joins TRBV7-2 to TRBJ1-5; D not resolved. CDR1 is SGHTA and CDR2 is FQGNSA in the germline V gene. Trimming took 5 bases from V and 4 from J, leaving 12 bases between them. The CDR3 covers 14 residues. The CDR3 reads CASSRGEGNQPQHF. The CDR3, as DNA: TGTGCCAGCAGCCGCGGGGAAGGTAATCAGCCCCAGCATTTT.

The CDR3 reads CASEGRRQETQYF. CDR3 sequence (DNA): TGTGCCAGCGAAGGTAGACGCCAAGAGACCCAGTACTTC. This chain joins TRBV2 and TRBJ2-5, with D unresolved. This CDR3 is 13 amino acids long. The V end lost 8 bases, the J end lost 1 base, and 11 bases lay between the germline ends. Germline V CDR1 and CDR2: SNHLY, FYNNEI. Drawing the rest from reference TRBV2 and TRBJ2-5, the complete variable domain is EPEVTQTPSHQVTQMGQEVILRCVPISNHLYFYWYRQILGQKVEFLVSFYNNEISEKSEIFDDQFSVERPDGSNFTLKIRSTKLEDSAMYFCASEGRRQETQYFGPGTRLLVL.

In its sample, this clone was seen a few times. The V call is TRBV11-3, the J call TRBJ2-5; D gene unclear. The CDR3 has 13 residues. Germline V lookup: CDR1 SGHNT, CDR2 YENEEA. Trimming took 5 bases from V and 5 from J, leaving 12 bases between them. The CDR3 nucleotides read TGTGCCAGCAGCCAAGGGCCAAGGGAGACCCAGTACTTC. This encodes CASSQGPRETQYF.

This clone was detected only once. This chain uses TRBV27 with TRBJ2-1, with D hard to call. This CDR3 has 15 amino acids. Germline CDR1 is MNHEY and CDR2 is SMNVEV (reference sequence). Trimming removed 7 bases from V and 6 bases from J, with 19 bases in between. Here the CDR3 DNA reads TGTGCCAGCACGCCGACCTACAAGGGCGCCAATGAGCAGTTCTTC. Its protein is CASTPTYKGANEQFF.

The genes are TRBV7-2 and TRBJ2-1; 8 bases are shared with TRBD2. Trimming removed 0 bases from V and 9 bases from J; junction bases left unmatched: 7. This CDR3 is 15 amino acids long. The germline V gene encodes CDR1 SGHTA and CDR2 FQGNSA. Here the CDR3 DNA reads TGTGCCAGCAGCTTAGCCAGCGGGAGAGTTCCTGAGCAGTTCTTC. Translation gives CASSLASGRVPEQFF.

The chain joins TRBV28 to TRBJ1-3, with D possibly TRBD1 on 5 matching bases. V lost 5 bases to trimming and J lost 0 bases, with 14 bases between them. The V gene's germline CDR1 is MDHEN and CDR2 SYDVKM. The CDR3 consists of 16 residues. The CDR3, as DNA: TGTGCCAGCAGTCCTGGGGGGGGAGTCTCTGGAAACACCATATATTTT. It specifies CASSPGGGVSGNTIYF. Full variable domain (missing parts from reference TRBV28 and TRBJ1-3): DVKVTQSSRYLVKRTGEKVFLECVQDMDHENMFWYRQDPGLGLRLIYFSYDVKMKEKGDIPEGYSVSREKKERFSLILESASTNQTSMYLCASSPGGGVSGNTIYFGEGSWLTVV.